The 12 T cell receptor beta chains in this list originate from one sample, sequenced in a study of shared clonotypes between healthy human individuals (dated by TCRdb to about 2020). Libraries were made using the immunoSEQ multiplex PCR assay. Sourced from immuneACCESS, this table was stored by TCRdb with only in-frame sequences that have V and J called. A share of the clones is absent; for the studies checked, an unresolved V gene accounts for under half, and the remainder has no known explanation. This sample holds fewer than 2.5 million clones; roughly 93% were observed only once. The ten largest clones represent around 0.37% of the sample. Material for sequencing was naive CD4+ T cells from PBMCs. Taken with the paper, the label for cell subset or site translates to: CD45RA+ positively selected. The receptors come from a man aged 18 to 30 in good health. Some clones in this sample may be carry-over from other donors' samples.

This chain's CDR3 is CASSQLGANSYEQYF. Here the CDR3 DNA reads TGTGCCAGCAGCCAACTGGGAGCGAACTCCTACGAGCAGTACTTC. This chain connects TRBV27 to TRBJ2-7; weak D call: TRBD2 (5 bases). The V end lost 6 bases, the J end lost 0 bases, and 15 bases lay between the germline ends. Per the germline V gene, CDR1 is MNHEY and CDR2 is SMNVEV (reference sequence). The CDR3 has 15 amino acids.

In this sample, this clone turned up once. Here the CDR3 DNA reads TGTGCCAGCAGTCTTAACACAGGAGCCACAGATACGCAGTATTTT. Translated: CASSLNTGATDTQYF. The rearrangement links TRBV6-6 to TRBJ2-3, with D perhaps TRBD1 (5 bases). Trimming removed 5 bases from V and 2 bases from J, with 14 bases in between. The CDR3 is 15 amino acids. Germline CDR1 MNHNY, CDR2 SVGAGI (reference sequence).

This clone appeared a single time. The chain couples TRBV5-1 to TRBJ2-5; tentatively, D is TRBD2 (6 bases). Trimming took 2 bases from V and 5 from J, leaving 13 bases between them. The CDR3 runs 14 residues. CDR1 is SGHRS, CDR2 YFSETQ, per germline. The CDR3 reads CASSFGLQRETQYF. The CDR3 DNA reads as TGCGCCAGCAGCTTCGGACTACAGCGGGAGACCCAGTACTTC.

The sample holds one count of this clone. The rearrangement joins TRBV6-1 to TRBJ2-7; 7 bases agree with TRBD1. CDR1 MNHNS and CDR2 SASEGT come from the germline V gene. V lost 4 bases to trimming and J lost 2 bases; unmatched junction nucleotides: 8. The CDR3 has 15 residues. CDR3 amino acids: CASSVSGTVTYEQYF. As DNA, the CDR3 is TGTGCCAGCAGTGTTTCCGGGACAGTGACCTACGAGCAGTACTTC.

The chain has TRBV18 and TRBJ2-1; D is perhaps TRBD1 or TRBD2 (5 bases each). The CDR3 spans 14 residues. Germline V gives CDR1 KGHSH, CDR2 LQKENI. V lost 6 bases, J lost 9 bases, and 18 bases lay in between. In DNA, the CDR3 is TGTGCCAGCTCGGAGGTTGGGGCTCACGGTGAGCAGTTCTTC. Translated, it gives CASSEVGAHGEQFF.

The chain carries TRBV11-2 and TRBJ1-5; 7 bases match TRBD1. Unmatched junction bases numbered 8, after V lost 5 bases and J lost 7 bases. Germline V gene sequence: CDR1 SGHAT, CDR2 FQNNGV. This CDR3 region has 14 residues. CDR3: CASSPHDREQPQHF. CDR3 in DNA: TGTGCCAGCAGCCCTCACGACAGGGAACAGCCCCAGCATTTT.

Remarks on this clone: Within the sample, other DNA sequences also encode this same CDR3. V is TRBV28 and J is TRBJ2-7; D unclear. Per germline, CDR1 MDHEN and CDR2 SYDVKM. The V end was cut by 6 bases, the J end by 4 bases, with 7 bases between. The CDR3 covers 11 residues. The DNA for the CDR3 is TGTGCCAGCAGCTCGCCTTACGAGCAGTACTTC. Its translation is CASSSPYEQYF.

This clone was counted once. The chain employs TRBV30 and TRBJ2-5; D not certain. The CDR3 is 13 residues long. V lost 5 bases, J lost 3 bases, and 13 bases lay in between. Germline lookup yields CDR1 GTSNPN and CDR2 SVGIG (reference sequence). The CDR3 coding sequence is TGTGCCTGGGTTGAGTGGCCTAAAGAGACCCAGTACTTC. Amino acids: CAWVEWPKETQYF. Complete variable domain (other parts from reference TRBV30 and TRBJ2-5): SQTIHQWPATLVQPVGSPLSLECTVEGTSNPNLYWYRQAAGRGLQLLFYSVGIGQISSEVPQNLSASRPQDRQFILSSKKLLLSDSGFYLCAWVEWPKETQYFGPGTRLLVL.

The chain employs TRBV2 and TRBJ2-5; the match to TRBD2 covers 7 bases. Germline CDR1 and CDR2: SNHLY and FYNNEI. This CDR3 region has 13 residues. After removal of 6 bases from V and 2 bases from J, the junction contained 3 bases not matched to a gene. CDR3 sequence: CASSRDYQETQYF. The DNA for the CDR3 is TGTGCCAGCAGCAGGGACTATCAAGAGACCCAGTACTTC.

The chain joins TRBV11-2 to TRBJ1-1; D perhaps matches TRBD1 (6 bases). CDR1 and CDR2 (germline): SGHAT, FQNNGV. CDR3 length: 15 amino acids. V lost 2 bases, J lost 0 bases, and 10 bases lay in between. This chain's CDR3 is CASSLQGTVNTEAFF. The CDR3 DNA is TGTGCCAGCAGCTTACAGGGGACGGTGAACACTGAAGCTTTCTTT.

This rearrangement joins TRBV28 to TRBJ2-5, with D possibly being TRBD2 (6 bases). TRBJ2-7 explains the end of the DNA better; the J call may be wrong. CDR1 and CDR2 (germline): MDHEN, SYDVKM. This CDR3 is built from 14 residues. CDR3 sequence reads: CASSLFRELSEQYF. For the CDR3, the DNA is TGTGCCAGCAGTTTATTCCGGGAGTTATCCGAGCAGTACTTC.

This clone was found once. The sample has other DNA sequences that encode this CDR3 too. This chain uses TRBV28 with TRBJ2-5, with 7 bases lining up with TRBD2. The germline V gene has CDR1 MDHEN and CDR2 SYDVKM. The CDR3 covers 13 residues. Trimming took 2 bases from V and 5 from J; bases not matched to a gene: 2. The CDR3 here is CASSLAGGETQYF. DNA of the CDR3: TGTGCCAGCAGTTTAGCCGGGGGGGAGACCCAGTACTTC. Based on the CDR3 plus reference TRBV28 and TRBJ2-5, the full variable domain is DVKVTQSSRYLVKRTGEKVFLECVQDMDHENMFWYRQDPGLGLRLIYFSYDVKMKEKGDIPEGYSVSREKKERFSLILESASTNQTSMYLCASSLAGGETQYFGPGTRLLVL.